A selection of T cell receptor beta chains follows, all from one sample in a study of early T cells in non-severe SARS-CoV-2 infection. TCRdb independently ran MiXCR on the 5' RACE reads; one entry per CDR3 protein. Here the sample spans tens of thousands of distinct CDR3 sequences, about 5.7% being singletons. Material for sequencing was whole blood. The receptor set was obtained from an adult who was a healthcare worker with PCR-confirmed SARS-CoV-2 infection or an uninfected control (not recorded which). CDR3s include the opening cysteine and the closing phenylalanine or tryptophan. The order of the fields is clone size, D gene, J gene, V gene, CDR3 DNA, CDR3 protein. The D gene is left open where the match is weak. Clone size is stated in some rows and not others, as once, few, many or a class when expanded.

clone size: NA
D gene: TRBD2
J gene: TRBJ2-2
V gene: TRBV7-9
CDR3 DNA: TGTGCCAGCAGCGGGACTAGCGGGACCGGCGGGTGGCTGTTTTTT
CDR3 protein: CASSGTSGTGGWLFF

clone size: many
D gene: TRBD2
J gene: TRBJ2-2
V gene: TRBV29-1
CDR3 DNA: TGCAGCGGAGGACTAGATACAAACACCGGGGAGCTGTTTTTT
CDR3 protein: CSGGLDTNTGELFF

clone size: few
D gene: NA
J gene: TRBJ1-2
V gene: TRBV14
CDR3 DNA: TGTGCCAGCAGCCTCAACAGGGTTGGCTACACCTTC
CDR3 protein: CASSLNRVGYTF

clone size: many
D gene: NA
J gene: TRBJ2-1
V gene: TRBV20-1
CDR3 DNA: TGCAGTGCTAGAGGTCCCGGGAGCTCCTACAATGAGCAGTTCTTC
CDR3 protein: CSARGPGSSYNEQFF

clone size: many
D gene: TRBD1
J gene: TRBJ1-6
V gene: TRBV7-6
CDR3 DNA: TGTGCCAGCAGCTTGGGACAGAGAAATTCACCCCTCCACTTT
CDR3 protein: CASSLGQRNSPLHF

clone size: many
D gene: NA
J gene: TRBJ1-1
V gene: TRBV9
CDR3 DNA: TGTGCCAGCAGCGCTCAGGGTACGATCGCTGAAGCTTTCTTT
CDR3 protein: CASSAQGTIAEAFF

clone size: many
D gene: NA
J gene: TRBJ1-2
V gene: TRBV18
CDR3 DNA: TGTGCCAGCTCACCACCTTCAGGATTGGGCTATGGCTACACCTTC
CDR3 protein: CASSPPSGLGYGYTF

clone size: many
D gene: TRBD1
J gene: TRBJ1-1
V gene: TRBV18
CDR3 DNA: TGTGCCAGCTCACTAATTAGGACAGGGGGCGCCTGGAACACTGAAGCTTTCTTT
CDR3 protein: CASSLIRTGGAWNTEAFF

clone size: many
D gene: NA
J gene: TRBJ1-5
V gene: TRBV7-9
CDR3 DNA: TGTGCCAGCAGCCCCGGGTCCTTAAGCAATCAGCCCCAGCATTTT
CDR3 protein: CASSPGSLSNQPQHF

clone size: NA
D gene: NA
J gene: TRBJ2-5
V gene: TRBV9
CDR3 DNA: TGTGCCAGCAGCGTAATCCCTCAAGAGACCCAGTACTTC
CDR3 protein: CASSVIPQETQYF

clone size: many
D gene: TRBD1
J gene: TRBJ2-1
V gene: TRBV7-7
CDR3 DNA: TGTGCTAGCAGCCCCTCCCCCGGGACAGGCTCCTACAATGAGCAGTTCTTC
CDR3 protein: CASSPSPGTGSYNEQFF

clone size: many
D gene: TRBD2
J gene: TRBJ2-7
V gene: TRBV20-1
CDR3 DNA: TGCAGTGCTAGATATGAGGGCGGGAGGCGAACCTACGAGCAGTACTTC
CDR3 protein: CSARYEGGRRTYEQYF

clone size: NA
D gene: NA
J gene: TRBJ1-2
V gene: TRBV4-1
CDR3 DNA: TGCGCCAGCAGCCAAGTGTTCAGGGCAGGCTACACCTTC
CDR3 protein: CASSQVFRAGYTF

clone size: many
D gene: NA
J gene: TRBJ1-5
V gene: TRBV4-3
CDR3 DNA: TGCGCCAGCAGCCAAGATTGGGCAACAAATCAGCCCCAGCATTTT
CDR3 protein: CASSQDWATNQPQHF

clone size: NA
D gene: NA
J gene: TRBJ2-1
V gene: TRBV19
CDR3 DNA: TGTGCCAGTGGCCCGGGTCGGAACAATGAGCAGTTCTTC
CDR3 protein: CASGPGRNNEQFF

clone size: NA
D gene: TRBD2
J gene: TRBJ2-7
V gene: TRBV7-8
CDR3 DNA: TGTGCCAGCAGCCTTCTAGCGGGAGGGGTTGGCCACTACGAGCAGTACTTC
CDR3 protein: CASSLLAGGVGHYEQYF

clone size: many
D gene: NA
J gene: TRBJ2-3
V gene: TRBV6-1
CDR3 DNA: TGTGCCAGCAGTGAACTACAGGGAGCAGATACGCAGTATTTT
CDR3 protein: CASSELQGADTQYF

clone size: many
D gene: TRBD2
J gene: TRBJ2-1
V gene: TRBV12-3/TRBV12-4
CDR3 DNA: TGTGCCAGCAGTCCCACCACCGGGACTAGCGGGGGGGGGAGCTCCTACAATGAGCAGTTCTTC
CDR3 protein: CASSPTTGTSGGGSSYNEQFF

clone size: few
D gene: NA
J gene: TRBJ2-3
V gene: TRBV12-3/TRBV12-4
CDR3 DNA: TGTGCCAGCAGTTTAGGTGCCCGCACGCAGTATTTT
CDR3 protein: CASSLGARTQYF

clone size: many
D gene: TRBD1
J gene: TRBJ1-1
V gene: TRBV7-9
CDR3 DNA: TGTGCCAGCAGCTTGGGACAGGGATCAACTGAAGCTTTCTTT
CDR3 protein: CASSLGQGSTEAFF

clone size: many
D gene: NA
J gene: TRBJ1-1
V gene: TRBV10-2
CDR3 DNA: TGCGCCAGCAGTGAAGACCCGACGTACACTGAAGCTTTCTTT
CDR3 protein: CASSEDPTYTEAFF

clone size: many
D gene: TRBD2
J gene: TRBJ2-1
V gene: TRBV27
CDR3 DNA: TGTGCCAGCCGAGCTAGCGGGAGTAATGAGCAGTTCTTC
CDR3 protein: CASRASGSNEQFF

clone size: few
D gene: TRBD1
J gene: TRBJ2-7
V gene: TRBV6-5
CDR3 DNA: TGTGCCAGCAGTACCGGGACAGGGGCCTACGAGCAGTACTTC
CDR3 protein: CASSTGTGAYEQYF

clone size: many
D gene: NA
J gene: TRBJ2-7
V gene: TRBV28
CDR3 DNA: TGTGCCAGCAGTCCAAGATCTAGCCGTAGACTCCCTTACTACGAGCAGTACTTC
CDR3 protein: CASSPRSSRRLPYYEQYF

clone size: few
D gene: TRBD2
J gene: TRBJ2-1
V gene: TRBV7-2
CDR3 DNA: TGTGCCAGCAGCGCACTAGCGGGAGGTCTTGAGCAGTTCTTC
CDR3 protein: CASSALAGGLEQFF

clone size: many
D gene: NA
J gene: TRBJ1-1
V gene: TRBV20-1
CDR3 DNA: TGCAGTGCTAGAGGGGGGATCGGTAGAGGCACTGAAGCTTTCTTT
CDR3 protein: CSARGGIGRGTEAFF

clone size: many
D gene: NA
J gene: TRBJ2-3
V gene: TRBV7-9
CDR3 DNA: TGTGCCAGCAGTGTGGGAGGTCGGCCTTACACAGATACGCAGTATTTT
CDR3 protein: CASSVGGRPYTDTQYF

clone size: NA
D gene: NA
J gene: TRBJ2-2
V gene: TRBV6-4
CDR3 DNA: TGTGCCAGCAGTGCCATAGCAGGGAACACCGGGGAGCTGTTTTTT
CDR3 protein: CASSAIAGNTGELFF

clone size: many
D gene: NA
J gene: TRBJ1-6
V gene: TRBV20-1
CDR3 DNA: TGCAGTGCTCGAGTCCGGGACCGAACTTGGAATTCACCCCTCCACTTT
CDR3 protein: CSARVRDRTWNSPLHF